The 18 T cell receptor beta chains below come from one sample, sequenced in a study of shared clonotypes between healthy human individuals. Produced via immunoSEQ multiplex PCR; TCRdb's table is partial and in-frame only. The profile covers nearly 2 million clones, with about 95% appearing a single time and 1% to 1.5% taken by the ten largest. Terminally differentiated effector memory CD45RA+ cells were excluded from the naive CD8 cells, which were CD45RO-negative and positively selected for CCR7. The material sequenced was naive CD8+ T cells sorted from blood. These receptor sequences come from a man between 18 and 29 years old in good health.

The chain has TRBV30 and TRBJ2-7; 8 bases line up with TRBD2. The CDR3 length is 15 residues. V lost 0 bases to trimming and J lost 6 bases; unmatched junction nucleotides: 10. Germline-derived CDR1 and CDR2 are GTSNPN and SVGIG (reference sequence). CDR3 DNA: TGTGCCTGGAGTGTACCGGGGGGGTCATTGGGCGAGCAGTACTTC. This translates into CAWSVPGGSLGEQYF. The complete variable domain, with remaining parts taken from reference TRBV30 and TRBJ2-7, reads SQTIHQWPATLVQPVGSPLSLECTVEGTSNPNLYWYRQAAGRGLQLLFYSVGIGQISSEVPQNLSASRPQDRQFILSSKKLLLSDSGFYLCAWSVPGGSLGEQYFGPGTRLTVT.

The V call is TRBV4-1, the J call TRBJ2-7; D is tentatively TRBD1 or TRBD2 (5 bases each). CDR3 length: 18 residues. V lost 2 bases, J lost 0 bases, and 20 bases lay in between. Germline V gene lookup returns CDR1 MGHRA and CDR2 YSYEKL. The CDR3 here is CASSQHTNRGAPSYEQYF. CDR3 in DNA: TGCGCCAGCAGCCAACATACGAATCGGGGCGCACCCTCCTACGAGCAGTACTTC.

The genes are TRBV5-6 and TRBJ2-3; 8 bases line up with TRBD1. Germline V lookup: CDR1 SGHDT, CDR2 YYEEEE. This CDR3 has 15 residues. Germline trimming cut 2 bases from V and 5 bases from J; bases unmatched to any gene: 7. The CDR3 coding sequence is TGTGCCAGCAGCTTTGAGACAGGGGTGCTAGATACGCAGTATTTT. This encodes CASSFETGVLDTQYF.

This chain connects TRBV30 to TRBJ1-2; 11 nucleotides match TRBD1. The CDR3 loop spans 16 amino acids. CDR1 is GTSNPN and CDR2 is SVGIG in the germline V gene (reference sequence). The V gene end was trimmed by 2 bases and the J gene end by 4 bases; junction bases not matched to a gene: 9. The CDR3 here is CAWSPRTGGTFYGYTF. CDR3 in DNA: TGTGCCTGGAGTCCTAGGACAGGGGGCACTTTCTATGGCTACACCTTC.

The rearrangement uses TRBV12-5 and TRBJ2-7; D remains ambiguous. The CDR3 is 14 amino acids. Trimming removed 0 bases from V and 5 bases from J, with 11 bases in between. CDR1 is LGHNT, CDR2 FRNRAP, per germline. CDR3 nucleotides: TGTGCTAGTGGTTTGGTAAACGTCCCGGACGAGCAGTACTTC. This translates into CASGLVNVPDEQYF. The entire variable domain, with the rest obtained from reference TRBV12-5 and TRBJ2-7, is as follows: DARVTQTPRHKVTEMGQEVTMRCQPILGHNTVFWYRQTMMQGLELLAYFRNRAPLDDSGMPKDRFSAEMPDATLATLKIQPSEPRDSAVYFCASGLVNVPDEQYFGPGTRLTVT.

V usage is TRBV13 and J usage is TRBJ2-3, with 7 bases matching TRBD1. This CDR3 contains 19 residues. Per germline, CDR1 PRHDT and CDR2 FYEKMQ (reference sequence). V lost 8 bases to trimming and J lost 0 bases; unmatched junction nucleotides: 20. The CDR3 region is CASATTEGLRGPSTDTQYF. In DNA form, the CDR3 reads TGTGCCAGCGCTACAACGGAAGGGCTGAGGGGGCCAAGCACAGATACGCAGTATTTT.

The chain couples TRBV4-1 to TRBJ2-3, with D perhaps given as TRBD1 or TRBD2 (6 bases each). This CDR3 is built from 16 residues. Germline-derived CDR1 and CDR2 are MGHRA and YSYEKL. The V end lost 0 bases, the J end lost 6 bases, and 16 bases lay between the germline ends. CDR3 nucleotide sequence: TGCGCCAGCAGCCAAGATGGAGGGGGTGGGGTCGATACGCAGTATTTT. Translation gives CASSQDGGGGVDTQYF.

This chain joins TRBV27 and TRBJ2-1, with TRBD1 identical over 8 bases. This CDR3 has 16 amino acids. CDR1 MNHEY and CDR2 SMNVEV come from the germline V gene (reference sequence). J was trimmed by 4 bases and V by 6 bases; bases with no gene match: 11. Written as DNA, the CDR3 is TGTGCCAGCAGCTGGGGGATCGGGACAGGTTACAATGAGCAGTTCTTC. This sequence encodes CASSWGIGTGYNEQFF.

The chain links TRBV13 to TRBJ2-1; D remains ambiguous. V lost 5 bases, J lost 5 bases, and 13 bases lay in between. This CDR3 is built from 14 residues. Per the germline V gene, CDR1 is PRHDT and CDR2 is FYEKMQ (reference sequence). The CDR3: CASSPWTVNNEQFF. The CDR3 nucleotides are TGTGCCAGCAGCCCCTGGACCGTTAACAATGAGCAGTTCTTC.

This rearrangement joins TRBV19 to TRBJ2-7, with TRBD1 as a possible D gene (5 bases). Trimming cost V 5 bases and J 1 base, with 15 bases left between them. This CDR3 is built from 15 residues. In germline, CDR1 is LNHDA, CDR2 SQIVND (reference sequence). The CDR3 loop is CASSPSLRGSYEQYF. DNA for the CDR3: TGTGCCAGTAGTCCCTCGTTAAGGGGATCCTACGAGCAGTACTTC.

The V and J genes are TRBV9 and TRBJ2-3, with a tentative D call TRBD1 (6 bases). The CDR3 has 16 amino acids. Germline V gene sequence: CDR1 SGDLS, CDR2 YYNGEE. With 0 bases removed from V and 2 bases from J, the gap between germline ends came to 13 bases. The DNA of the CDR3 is TGTGCCAGCAGCGTAGAGAGAGGGGGTTACACAGATACGCAGTATTTT. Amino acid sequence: CASSVERGGYTDTQYF.

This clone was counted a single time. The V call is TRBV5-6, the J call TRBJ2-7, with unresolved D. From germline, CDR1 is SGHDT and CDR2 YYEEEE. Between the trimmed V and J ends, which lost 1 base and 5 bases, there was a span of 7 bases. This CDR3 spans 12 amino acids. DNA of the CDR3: TGTGCCAGCAGCTTGCGACCACACGAGCAGTACTTC. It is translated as CASSLRPHEQYF.

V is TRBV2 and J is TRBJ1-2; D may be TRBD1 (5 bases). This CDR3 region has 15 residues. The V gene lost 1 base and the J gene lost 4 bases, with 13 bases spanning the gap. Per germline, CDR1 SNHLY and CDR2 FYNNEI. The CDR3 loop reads CASSEVKTAPYGYTF. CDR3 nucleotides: TGTGCCAGCAGTGAAGTGAAGACAGCACCCTATGGCTACACCTTC.

The CDR3 is CSVGAGLAGDEQFF. In DNA form, the CDR3 reads TGCAGCGTAGGAGCGGGACTAGCGGGGGATGAGCAGTTCTTC. The chain is built from TRBV29-1 and TRBJ2-1; 14 nucleotides agree with TRBD2. The CDR3 covers 14 residues. V gave up 6 bases and J gave up 8 bases; unmatched junction bases: 6. Germline V CDR1 and CDR2: SQVTM, ANQGSEA.

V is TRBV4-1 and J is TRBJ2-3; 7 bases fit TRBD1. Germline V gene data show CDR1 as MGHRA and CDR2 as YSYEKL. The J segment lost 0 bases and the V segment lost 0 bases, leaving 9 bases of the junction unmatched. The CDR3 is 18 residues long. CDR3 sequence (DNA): TGCGCCAGCAGCCAAGATTCGGGGTCAGGGGGTAGCACAGATACGCAGTATTTT. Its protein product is CASSQDSGSGGSTDTQYF.

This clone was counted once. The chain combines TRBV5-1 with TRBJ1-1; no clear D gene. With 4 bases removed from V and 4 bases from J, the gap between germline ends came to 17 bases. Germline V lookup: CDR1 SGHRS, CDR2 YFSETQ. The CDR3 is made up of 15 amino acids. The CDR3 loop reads CASSQTREAPTEAFF. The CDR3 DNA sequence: TGCGCCAGCAGCCAGACGAGAGAGGCTCCCACTGAAGCTTTCTTT.

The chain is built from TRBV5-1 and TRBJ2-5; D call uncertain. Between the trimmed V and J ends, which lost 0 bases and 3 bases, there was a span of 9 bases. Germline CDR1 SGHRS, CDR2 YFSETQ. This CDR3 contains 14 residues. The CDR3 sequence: CASSLVANEETQYF. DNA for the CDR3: TGCGCCAGCAGCTTGGTGGCAAATGAAGAGACCCAGTACTTC.

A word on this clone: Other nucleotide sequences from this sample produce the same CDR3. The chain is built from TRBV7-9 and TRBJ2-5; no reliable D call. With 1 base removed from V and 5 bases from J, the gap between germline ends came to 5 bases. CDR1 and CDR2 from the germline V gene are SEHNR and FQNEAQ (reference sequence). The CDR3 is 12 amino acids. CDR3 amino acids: CASSLGFETQYF. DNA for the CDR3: TGTGCCAGCAGCTTAGGTTTCGAGACCCAGTACTTC.